This T cell receptor beta chain was captured in a study of vaccination effects on CD4 cells after COVID-19. Within the ViraFEST assay, antigen-specific CD4+ T cells underwent expansion with viral peptide pools prior to sequencing. Scientists isolated CD4+ T cells after a roughly 9-day culture period ended. Negative nucleocapsid antibody tests before and after vaccination confirmed no previous SARS-CoV-2 infection. A few million PBMC were seeded per well and grown in the presence of roughly 10 IU/ml IL-2 and about 10 ug/ml peptides. Deletions cut 2 bases from V and 0 bases from J, with 11 bases between. This CDR3 region has 16 residues. From germline, CDR1 is SGHRS and CDR2 YFSETQ. The repertoire was sequenced with immunoSEQ multiplex PCR; TCRdb's copy has only in-frame clones and lacks some. Of about 48,000 clones listed, about four fifths are singletons. Study-wide points: In healthy vaccinees, only 1 of 255 vaccine-induced clones cross-reacted with common cold coronaviruses. Marked clonal contraction was seen late after vaccination (in both infection- and vaccine-induced clones). The study, lacking early post-infection timepoints, had few convalescent patients.

Notes on this clone: The antigen is unknown.

The TCR was taken from a human donor who received a COVID-19 vaccine. The chain has TRBV5-1 and TRBJ2-2, with D perhaps matching TRBD1 or TRBD2 (5 bases each). The sequencing here drew on CD4+ T cells from PBMCs cultured with HCoV-OC43 spike peptides, taken before COVID-19 vaccination. Subset reported: HCoV-OC43 spike overlapping peptide pool stimulation. CDR3 loop: CASSLLGAANTGELFF. The CDR3 bases are TGCGCCAGCAGCTTACTAGGGGCGGCGAACACCGGGGAGCTGTTTTTT.